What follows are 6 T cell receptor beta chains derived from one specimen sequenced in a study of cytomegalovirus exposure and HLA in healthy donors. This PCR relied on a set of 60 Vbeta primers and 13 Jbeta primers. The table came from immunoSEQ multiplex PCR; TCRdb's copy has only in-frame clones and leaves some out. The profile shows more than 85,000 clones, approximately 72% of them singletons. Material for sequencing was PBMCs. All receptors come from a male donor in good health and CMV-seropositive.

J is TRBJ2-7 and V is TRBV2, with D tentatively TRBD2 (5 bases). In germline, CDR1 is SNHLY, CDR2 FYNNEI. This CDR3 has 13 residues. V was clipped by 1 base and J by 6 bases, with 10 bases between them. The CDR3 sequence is CASSEVAAAEQYF. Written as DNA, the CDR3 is TGTGCCAGCAGTGAAGTGGCAGCGGCCGAGCAGTACTTC.

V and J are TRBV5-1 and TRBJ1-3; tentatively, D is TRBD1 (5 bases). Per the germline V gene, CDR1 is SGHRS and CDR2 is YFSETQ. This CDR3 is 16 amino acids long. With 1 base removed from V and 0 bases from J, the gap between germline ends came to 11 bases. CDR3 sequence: CASSLTGRSSGNTIYF. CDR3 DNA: TGCGCCAGCAGCTTGACAGGAAGGAGCTCTGGAAACACCATATATTTT.

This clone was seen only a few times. The CDR3 DNA sequence: TGTGCCAGTAGTACCAGGGTATTTGGGGAAAAACTGTTTTTT. It codes for CASSTRVFGEKLFF. V usage is TRBV19 and J usage is TRBJ1-4; possibly TRBD1 for D (5 bases). V lost 4 bases and J lost 8, with 14 bases in between. From germline, CDR1 is LNHDA and CDR2 SQIVND (reference sequence). This CDR3 comprises 14 residues.

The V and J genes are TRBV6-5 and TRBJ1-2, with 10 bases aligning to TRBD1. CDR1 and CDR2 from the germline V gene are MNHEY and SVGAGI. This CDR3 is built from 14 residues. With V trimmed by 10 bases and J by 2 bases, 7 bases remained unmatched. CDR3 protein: CATTLGQGNYGYTF. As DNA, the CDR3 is TGTGCCACCACCTTGGGACAGGGGAACTATGGCTACACCTTC.

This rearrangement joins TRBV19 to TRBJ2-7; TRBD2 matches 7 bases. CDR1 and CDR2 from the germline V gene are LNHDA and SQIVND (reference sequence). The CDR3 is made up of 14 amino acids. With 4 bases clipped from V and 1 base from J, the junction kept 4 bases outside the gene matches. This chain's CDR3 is CASSSGGESYEQYF. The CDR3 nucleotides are TGTGCCAGTAGTAGTGGGGGGGAGTCCTACGAGCAGTACTTC. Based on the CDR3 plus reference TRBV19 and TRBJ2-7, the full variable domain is DGGITQSPKYLFRKEGQNVTLSCEQNLNHDAMYWYRQDPGQGLRLIYYSQIVNDFQKGDIAEGYSVSREKKESFPLTVTSAQKNPTAFYLCASSSGGESYEQYFGPGTRLTVT.

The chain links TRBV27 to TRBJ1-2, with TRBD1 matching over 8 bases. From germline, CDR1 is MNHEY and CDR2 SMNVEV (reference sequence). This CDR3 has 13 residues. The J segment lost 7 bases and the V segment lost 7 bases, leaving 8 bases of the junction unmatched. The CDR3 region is CASTIGQGSGYTF. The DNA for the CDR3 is TGTGCCAGCACCATAGGACAGGGTAGTGGCTACACCTTC.